These 8 T cell receptor beta chains share one sample of origin, sequenced in a study of T cell changes during pregnancy in multiple sclerosis. This table comes from immunoSEQ multiplex PCR, and its TCRdb copy is limited to in-frame clones, with some not included. In the table there are about 40,000 clones, about 91% of which are singletons. The sequenced sample was CD8+ T cells from peripheral blood mononuclear cells, obtained before pregnancy. The receptors were gathered from a female donor with multiple sclerosis, enrolled in a pregnancy study.

V gene TRBV28 combines with J gene TRBJ2-1; 7 bases are shared with TRBD2. The ends lost 5 bases at V and 8 bases at J; junction bases unmatched: 12. Germline CDR1 MDHEN, CDR2 SYDVKM. The CDR3 has 15 residues. CDR3 nucleotide sequence: TGTGCCAGCAGTCCGTCTCGGGGAGGGAGCGATGAGCAGTTCTTC. Encoded protein: CASSPSRGGSDEQFF.

CDR3 DNA sequence: TGTGCCAGCTCATCGGGTGAGGTCGGGGAGCTGTTTTTT. Protein: CASSSGEVGELFF. This chain uses TRBV18 with TRBJ2-2; the D is unclear. The V gene's germline CDR1 is KGHSH and CDR2 LQKENI. The V and J ends lost 5 bases and 7 bases respectively, with 11 bases between them. The CDR3 covers 13 residues.

The chain has TRBV27 and TRBJ1-1, with D maybe TRBD1 (6 bases). The ends were cut back, 2 bases at V and 7 bases at J, with 20 bases in the middle. Germline-derived CDR1 and CDR2 are MNHEY and SMNVEV (reference sequence). CDR3 length: 16 amino acids. The CDR3 region is CASSLVGGGAGIEAFF. DNA for the CDR3: TGTGCCAGCAGTTTAGTGGGCGGGGGGGCGGGAATTGAAGCTTTCTTT.

This clone was picked up one time. The J gene is TRBJ2-5, the V gene TRBV2; 8 bases match TRBD2. In germline, CDR1 is SNHLY, CDR2 FYNNEI. The CDR3 extends over 14 amino acids. Trimming removed 10 bases from V and 5 bases from J; junction bases left unmatched: 12. The CDR3 loop reads CATGGEASWETQYF. The CDR3 DNA follows: TGTGCCACCGGGGGGGAGGCTAGCTGGGAGACCCAGTACTTC.

The rearrangement uses TRBV7-8 and TRBJ2-2, with D unclear. CDR1 and CDR2 from the germline V gene are SGHVS and FQNEAQ. This CDR3 has 15 residues. The V end lost 2 bases, the J end lost 4 bases, and 11 bases lay between the germline ends. The CDR3 loop is CASSLWVAGTGELFF. In DNA form, the CDR3 reads TGTGCCAGCAGCTTATGGGTTGCAGGCACCGGGGAGCTGTTTTTT.

The chain is built from TRBV7-2 and TRBJ2-3; 8 positions match TRBD2. The trim removed 7 bases at V and 2 bases at J, leaving 5 bases unmatched. Per the germline V gene, CDR1 is SGHTA and CDR2 is FQGNSA. This CDR3 contains 14 residues. The CDR3 is CASNGLAITDTQYF. CDR3 DNA sequence: TGTGCCAGCAACGGACTAGCCATCACAGATACGCAGTATTTT.

This sequence joins TRBV13 and TRBJ2-5; TRBD1 might be the D (6 bases). Germline values: CDR1 PRHDT, CDR2 FYEKMQ (reference sequence). This CDR3 contains 14 residues. The V end was cut by 2 bases, the J end by 2 bases, with 9 bases between. This CDR3 is CASSLTDRQETQYF. The CDR3 DNA reads as TGTGCCAGCAGCTTAACCGACAGGCAAGAGACCCAGTACTTC.

The chain has TRBV7-9 and TRBJ2-3, with D uncertain. V was trimmed by 8 bases and J by 0 bases, leaving 9 bases between them. Germline V gene data show CDR1 as SEHNR and CDR2 as FQNEAQ (reference sequence). The CDR3 runs to 13 residues. This chain's CDR3 is CASLPGSTDTQYF. The CDR3 DNA reads as TGTGCCAGCCTCCCAGGAAGCACAGATACGCAGTATTTT.